The source of this TCR beta chain is a study of blood T cell repertoires in COVID-19. The table came from immunoSEQ multiplex PCR; TCRdb's copy has only in-frame clones and leaves some out. Here the sample spans about 25,000 clones, approximately 86% being singletons. The material sequenced was peripheral blood. The receptor was derived from a man at least 80 years old with active or convalescent COVID-19.

The CDR3 DNA is TGTGCCAGCAGTGAAGGGCAGGGGGCTACTGAAGCTTTCTTT. It is translated as CASSEGQGATEAFF. The genes are TRBV25-1 and TRBJ1-1; TRBD1 matches 8 bases. CDR3 size: 14 residues. CDR1 and CDR2 from the germline V gene are MGHDK and SYGVNS. The junction had 4 bases not matched to a gene; V was cut back by 2 bases and J by 5 bases. The variable domain in full, completed from reference TRBV25-1 and TRBJ1-1, reads EADIYQTPRYLVIGTGKKITLECSQTMGHDKMYWYQQDPGMELHLIHYSYGVNSTEKGDLSSESTVSRIRTEHFPLTLESARPSHTSQYLCASSEGQGATEAFFGQGTRLTVV.